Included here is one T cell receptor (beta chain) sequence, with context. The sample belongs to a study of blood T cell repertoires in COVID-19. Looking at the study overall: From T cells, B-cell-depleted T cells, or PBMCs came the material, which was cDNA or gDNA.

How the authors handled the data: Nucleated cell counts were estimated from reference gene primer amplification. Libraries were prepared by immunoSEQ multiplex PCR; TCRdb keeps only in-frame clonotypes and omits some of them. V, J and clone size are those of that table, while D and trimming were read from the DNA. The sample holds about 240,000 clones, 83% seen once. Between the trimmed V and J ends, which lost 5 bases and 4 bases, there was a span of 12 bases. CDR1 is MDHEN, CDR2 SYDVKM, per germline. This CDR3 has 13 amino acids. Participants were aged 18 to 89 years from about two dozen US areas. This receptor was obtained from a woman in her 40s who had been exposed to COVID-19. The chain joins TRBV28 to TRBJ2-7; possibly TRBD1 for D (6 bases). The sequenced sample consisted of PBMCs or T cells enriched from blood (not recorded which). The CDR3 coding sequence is TGTGCCAGCAGTCCTAGAGGGACATACGAGCAGTACTTC. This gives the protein CASSPRGTYEQYF.